The table lists the clone carrying this TCR beta chain with many counts. Its specificity is unknown. This CDR3 spans 15 amino acids. Germline CDR1 is MNHEY and CDR2 is SMNVEV (reference sequence). The V gene lost 5 bases and the J gene lost 4 bases, with 12 bases spanning the gap. From the reads, TCRdb called clonotypes with MiXCR, one entry per CDR3 protein. The sample contains 350,000 to 450,000 distinct CDR3 sequences, about a sixth of which appear only once. This sample is part of a study of T cell repertoires in cytomegalovirus infection. About the study: Indications of both CMV infection and matching HLA type were provided by public TCR beta signatures. Study results and limitations: Dominant in the ex vivo response were TCR beta clonotypes restricted by HLA-C and specific for CMV.

The V call is TRBV27, the J call TRBJ1-6, with D uncertain. What was sequenced was PBMCs. This sequence originates from a human donor in good health (CMV status not recorded). Some clones in this sample may be carry-over from other donors' samples. The DNA for the CDR3 is TGTGCCAGCAGTACGCCGACCGGGTATAATTCACCCCTCCACTTT. Its translation is CASSTPTGYNSPLHF.